Below, one T cell receptor beta chain is given with its context. The Seattle site enrolled patients during active infection and followed them longitudinally. Authors' data handling: Scientists estimated how many nucleated cells there were by amplifying reference gene primers. Using immunoSEQ multiplex PCR, the repertoire was profiled, and TCRdb retains in-frame clones only, with some absent. V, J and clone size are taken as reported in that table, and D and trimming were inferred from the DNA itself. The repertoire consists of about 180,000 clones, with about three quarters occurring once and the leading ten covering over 9.5%. Looked up from germline, CDR1 is LGHNA and CDR2 is YNFKEQ. The V gene end was trimmed by 7 bases and the J gene end by 7 bases; junction bases not matched to a gene: 13. The CDR3 consists of 17 residues. The data stem from a study of blood T cell repertoires in COVID-19. As for the study in general: Acute-phase and convalescent COVID-19 samples originated in the United States, Italy and Spain. The cDNA or gDNA used as material had been derived from T cells, B-cell-depleted T cells, or PBMCs.

This sequence joins TRBV4-2 and TRBJ2-2, with 12 bases identical to TRBD1. Sequencing was performed on peripheral blood. This TCR was sampled from a woman at least 80 years old with COVID-19, enrolled during active disease. The CDR3 DNA reads as TGTGCCAGCAAGAAGACCCCGGGACAGGGGGCGATCGGGGAGCTGTTTTTT. Translating gives CASKKTPGQGAIGELFF.